This passage covers 17 T cell receptor beta chains from one sample sequenced in a study of OX40 agonist ivuxolimab in advanced cancers. Repertoires were generated with immunoSEQ multiplex PCR, while TCRdb's copy carries only in-frame clones and drops some. The profile covers about 60,000 clones, with over 80% appearing a single time and roughly 3% taken by the ten largest. Sequencing was performed on CD4+ or CD8+ T cells sorted from blood, taken in a trial of the OX40 agonist ivuxolimab. Receptors originate from an adult with an advanced solid tumor such as melanoma, head and neck, liver or kidney cancer.

The genes are TRBV4-3 and TRBJ2-3, with 11 bases identical to TRBD2. The V segment lost 1 base and the J segment 4 bases; nucleotides outside the gene matches: 7. CDR1 and CDR2 (germline): LGHNA, YSLEER. The CDR3 extends over 17 amino acids. Here the CDR3 reads CASSQASLAGGSDTQYF. The CDR3 coding sequence is TGCGCCAGCAGCCAAGCTTCTCTAGCGGGGGGATCAGATACGCAGTATTTT.

The rearrangement uses TRBV20-1 and TRBJ2-1, with D unresolved. CDR3 length: 11 amino acids. Germline V gives CDR1 DFQATT, CDR2 SNEGSKA (reference sequence). V was clipped by 3 bases and J by 6 bases, with 6 bases between them. In DNA, the CDR3 is TGCAGTGCTAGGGGAAGCAATGAGCAGTTCTTC. It is translated as CSARGSNEQFF.

The chain is built from TRBV18 and TRBJ2-2, with D tentatively TRBD1 (5 bases). CDR3 length: 15 amino acids. Per germline, CDR1 KGHSH and CDR2 LQKENI. The V end lost 6 bases, the J end lost 5 bases, and 16 bases lay between the germline ends. CDR3 in DNA: TGTGCCAGCTCGCCGGGCACAGGTCCAACCGGGGAGCTGTTTTTT. It yields the protein CASSPGTGPTGELFF.

This rearrangement joins TRBV5-1 to TRBJ2-7, with 7 bases lining up with TRBD1. This CDR3 region has 15 residues. V was pared by 2 bases and J by 1 base, with 6 bases of the junction left unmatched. The germline CDR1 and CDR2 sequences are SGHRS and YFSETQ. The CDR3 here is CASSFSGGTSYEQYF. The CDR3 nucleotides read TGCGCCAGCAGCTTCTCAGGGGGAACTTCCTACGAGCAGTACTTC.

V usage is TRBV5-6 and J usage is TRBJ2-1, with no clear D. This CDR3 comprises 17 residues. Trimming removed 0 bases at V and 0 bases at J, with 13 bases between. Germline V lookup: CDR1 SGHDT, CDR2 YYEEEE. This chain's CDR3 is CASSLVSLVSSYNEQFF. For the CDR3, the DNA is TGTGCCAGCAGCTTGGTGTCCCTGGTGAGCTCCTACAATGAGCAGTTCTTC.

The chain employs TRBV27 and TRBJ1-6, with 7 nucleotides matching TRBD1. The CDR3 consists of 16 residues. Germline trimming cut 6 bases from V and 3 bases from J; bases unmatched to any gene: 8. CDR1 MNHEY and CDR2 SMNVEV come from the germline V gene (reference sequence). Here the CDR3 reads CASRPNRDSYNSPLHF. CDR3 sequence (DNA): TGTGCCAGCAGACCCAACCGGGACAGCTATAATTCACCCCTCCACTTT.

This clone was recorded once. This sequence joins TRBV4-3 and TRBJ1-4; possible D gene TRBD1, 5 bases. The V gene lost 0 bases and the J gene lost 1 base, with 9 bases spanning the gap. The CDR3 is 16 amino acids. Germline V gives CDR1 LGHNA, CDR2 YSLEER. Here the CDR3 reads CASSQDGRGTNEKLFF. The CDR3 bases are TGCGCCAGCAGCCAAGATGGGAGGGGAACTAATGAAAAACTGTTTTTT.

The J gene is TRBJ2-7, the V gene TRBV27, with 15 bases matching TRBD2. Looked up from germline, CDR1 is MNHEY and CDR2 is SMNVEV (reference sequence). The CDR3 consists of 19 residues. Trimming took 5 bases from V and 5 from J; bases not matched to a gene: 16. The CDR3 DNA reads TGTGCCAGCAGTCTCAAGCCGGGACTAGCGGGAGGAGGTCGGGACGAGCAGTACTTC. Encoded protein: CASSLKPGLAGGGRDEQYF.

This chain uses TRBV6-5 with TRBJ2-7; the D gene is possibly TRBD1 (5 bases). The CDR3 spans 14 residues. V was shortened by 5 bases and J by 2 bases, with 13 bases between the two germline ends. Germline V gene lookup returns CDR1 MNHEY and CDR2 SVGAGI. CDR3 in DNA: TGTGCCAGCAGTCCCCGGACACAAACCTACGAGCAGTACTTC. Its protein is CASSPRTQTYEQYF.

This clone was recorded once. The chain combines TRBV18 with TRBJ1-3; no definite D call. This CDR3 has 17 residues. Germline-derived CDR1 and CDR2 are KGHSH and LQKENI. Trimming stripped 3 bases from V and 0 bases from J, with 15 bases between. The CDR3 is CASSPSKGRSSGNTIYF. CDR3 bases: TGTGCCAGCTCACCTTCTAAAGGACGGAGCTCTGGAAACACCATATATTTT.

This clone is labeled medium-sized. The junction and the germline gene differ at one end; a read error may be behind it. The chain uses TRBV4-1 and TRBJ2-5, with a tentative D call TRBD1 (5 bases). From germline, CDR1 is MGHRA and CDR2 YSYEKL. This CDR3 has 14 residues. CDR3 region: CASRQDTGQETQYF. The DNA for the CDR3 is TGCGCCAGCAGACAAGATACAGGTCAAGAGACCCAGTACTTC.

Concerning this clone: The same CDR3 arises from other DNA sequences in this sample as well. The chain couples TRBV7-2 to TRBJ2-4, with D perhaps assigned TRBD1 or TRBD2 (6 bases each). CDR3 length: 16 amino acids. Germline lookup yields CDR1 SGHTA and CDR2 FQGNSA. Trimming left V 1 base short and J 1 base short, with 11 bases between. DNA for the CDR3: TGTGCCAGCAGCTTAGTGGGGGGCAGGGCCAAAAACATTCAGTACTTC. Its translation is CASSLVGGRAKNIQYF.

The rearrangement links TRBV5-1 to TRBJ2-5, with D perhaps matching TRBD1 (5 bases). Germline assignment: CDR1 SGHRS and CDR2 YFSETQ. The ends were cut back, 0 bases at V and 4 bases at J, with 10 bases in the middle. The CDR3 has 14 residues. The CDR3 sequence: CASSLEAGRETQYF. CDR3 bases: TGCGCCAGCAGCTTGGAGGCAGGGCGAGAGACCCAGTACTTC. Looking up the rest from reference TRBV5-1 and TRBJ2-5 gives the full variable domain: KAGVTQTPRYLIKTRGQQVTLSCSPISGHRSVSWYQQTPGQGLQFLFEYFSETQRNKGNFPGRFSGRQFSNSRSEMNVSTLELGDSALYLCASSLEAGRETQYFGPGTRLLVL.

V and J are TRBV7-2 and TRBJ2-3; perhaps TRBD2 as D (6 bases). CDR1 and CDR2 from the germline V gene are SGHTA and FQGNSA. CDR3 length: 14 amino acids. Deletions cut 5 bases from V and 0 bases from J, with 9 bases between. CDR3: CASSLGTSTDTQYF. The CDR3 DNA is TGTGCCAGCAGCCTCGGGACTAGCACAGATACGCAGTATTTT. Filled out from reference TRBV7-2 and TRBJ2-3, the complete variable domain reads GAGVSQSPSNKVTEKGKDVELRCDPISGHTALYWYRQSLGQGLEFLIYFQGNSAPDKSGLPSDRFSAERTGGSVSTLTIQRTQQEDSAVYLCASSLGTSTDTQYFGPGTRLTVL.

Concerning this clone: An end of the junction does not agree with germline; a read error may underlie this. The chain couples TRBV5-4 to TRBJ1-1, with D perhaps TRBD1 (6 bases). Germline CDR1 and CDR2: SGHNT and YYREEE (reference sequence). The CDR3 covers 16 residues. For the CDR3, the DNA is TGCGCCAGCAGCCAAGGAGATATCAGGGGAGACACTGAAGCTTTCTTT. It yields the protein CASSQGDIRGDTEAFF.

This chain links TRBV30 with TRBJ1-1, with D perhaps matching TRBD1 (5 bases). The length of the CDR3 is 13 residues. From germline, CDR1 is GTSNPN and CDR2 SVGIG (reference sequence). V shed 5 bases and J shed 0 bases, with 10 bases lying between them. The CDR3 reads CAWAGHLNTEAFF. The DNA of the CDR3 is TGTGCCTGGGCCGGACACTTGAACACTGAAGCTTTCTTT.

This clone showed up just once. J is TRBJ2-3 and V is TRBV15, with TRBD1 as a possible D gene (5 bases). V was pared by 8 bases and J by 4 bases, with 19 bases between. This CDR3 has 15 amino acids. Germline CDR1 reads LNHNV; CDR2 reads YYDKDF (reference sequence). Written as DNA, the CDR3 is TGTGCCACCGCGGAAGGGGTCCCTATTCCAGATACGCAGTATTTT. Translation: CATAEGVPIPDTQYF.